Listed below are T cell receptor beta chains from one sample, sequenced in a study of human T cells and chemical hapten exposure. TCRdb recomputed calls from the RACE reads with MiXCR, one row per CDR3 protein. The table lists about 140,000 distinct CDR3 sequences, about 12% of them singletons, with around 1.4% in the top ten. Specimen: whole blood, collected in connection with sensitization to the hapten diphenylcyclopropenone (DPC). The receptors shown here come from a woman between 50 and 59 years old with alopecia areata. Some clones in this sample may be carry-over from other donors' samples. Each CDR3 is given with its conserved first and last residue. D genes are given only for firm matches. Clone size is not always given. Where it is, it says once, few, many or a class for expanded clones.

v_gene,j_gene,abundance,d_gene,CDR3aa,CDR3nt
TRBV7-3,TRBJ2-7,.,.,CASSFGGQVSEQYF,TGTGCCAGCAGCTTCGGCGGGCAGGTTTCCGAGCAGTACTTC
TRBV12-3/TRBV12-4,TRBJ2-5,.,.,CASSLNRGGETQYF,TGTGCCAGCAGCCTAAACCGGGGTGGAGAGACCCAGTACTTC
TRBV27,TRBJ2-7,many,TRBD2,CASIGMTSGFPYEQYF,TGTGCCAGCATAGGAATGACTAGCGGGTTCCCCTACGAGCAGTACTTC
TRBV20-1,TRBJ2-3,many,TRBD2,CSARVWTSLKWDTQYF,TGCAGTGCTAGGGTGTGGACTAGCCTAAAGTGGGATACGCAGTATTTT
TRBV28,TRBJ2-7,few,.,CASSYTVSYEQYF,TGTGCCAGCAGTTACACAGTGAGCTACGAGCAGTACTTC
TRBV5-5,TRBJ2-3,few,TRBD2,CASSFELAVMADTQYF,TGTGCCAGCAGCTTTGAACTAGCGGTTATGGCAGATACGCAGTATTTT
TRBV20-1,TRBJ1-1,.,.,CSARSGATEAFF,TGCAGTGCTAGGTCGGGGGCTACTGAAGCTTTCTTT
TRBV12-5,TRBJ1-1,few,.,CASGPRGNTEAFF,TGTGCTAGTGGTCCCCGGGGAAACACTGAAGCTTTCTTT
TRBV19,TRBJ2-1,.,.,CASSQSSYNEQFF,TGTGCCAGTTCGCAGAGCTCCTACAATGAGCAGTTCTTC
TRBV6-5,TRBJ2-1,few,TRBD1,CASREDRTYNEQFF,TGTGCCAGCAGAGAGGACAGGACCTACAATGAGCAGTTCTTC
TRBV28,TRBJ1-5,few,.,CASSLPGQPQHF,TGTGCCAGCAGTTTACCGGGTCAGCCCCAGCATTTT
TRBV29-1,TRBJ2-3,.,TRBD2,CSAAGLVAGGLRDTQYF,TGCAGCGCCGCCGGACTAGTAGCGGGAGGGCTTCGAGATACGCAGTATTTT
TRBV5-1,TRBJ2-3,.,.,CASSLGDFTDTQYF,TGCGCCAGCAGCTTGGGTGACTTCACAGATACGCAGTATTTT
TRBV27,TRBJ2-3,few,TRBD1,CASSTRGDTQYF,TGTGCCAGCAGTACCAGGGGGGATACGCAGTATTTT
TRBV9,TRBJ2-1,.,.,CASSPRGADNEQFF,TGTGCCAGCAGCCCTAGGGGAGCTGACAATGAGCAGTTCTTC
TRBV19,TRBJ2-1,many,TRBD2,CASSIDQASGRVHNEQFF,TGTGCCAGTAGTATAGATCAAGCTAGCGGGAGAGTCCACAATGAGCAGTTCTTC
TRBV20-1,TRBJ2-7,.,TRBD1,CSAVKQGISYEQYF,TGCAGTGCGGTGAAACAGGGGATAAGCTACGAGCAGTACTTC
TRBV19,TRBJ1-5,many,.,CASSIASVGNQPQHF,TGTGCCAGTAGTATCGCTTCTGTGGGCAATCAGCCCCAGCATTTT
TRBV7-6,TRBJ2-1,many,TRBD2,CASSSGLAGYNEQFF,TGTGCCAGCAGCTCCGGACTAGCGGGTTACAATGAGCAGTTCTTC
TRBV7-2,TRBJ2-4,.,TRBD1,CASSLVGDRNIQYF,TGTGCCAGCAGCTTAGTAGGGGACAGAAACATTCAGTACTTC
TRBV7-6,TRBJ1-4,.,.,CASSPQGGYEKLFF,TGTGCCAGCAGCCCCCAAGGGGGTTATGAAAAACTGTTTTTT
TRBV11-2,TRBJ2-1,many,TRBD2,CASSLFRTSGGDNEQFF,TGTGCCAGCAGCTTATTCCGGACTAGCGGGGGGGACAATGAGCAGTTCTTC
TRBV29-1,TRBJ1-4,few,TRBD1,CSVEEPTGVGKLFF,TGCAGCGTTGAGGAACCGACAGGGGTGGGAAAACTGTTTTTT
TRBV3-1,TRBJ1-1,.,.,CASSQGGGAGAFF,TGTGCCAGCAGCCAAGGCGGGGGAGCGGGGGCTTTCTTT
TRBV4-1,TRBJ2-5,many,.,CASSQDTADLETQYF,TGCGCCAGCAGCCAAGACACCGCCGACCTAGAGACCCAGTACTTC
TRBV6-5,TRBJ1-2,few,TRBD1,CASSGTGQGVYGYTF,TGTGCCAGCAGCGGAACGGGACAGGGGGTCTATGGCTACACCTTC
TRBV5-1,TRBJ2-6,many,.,CASSPGLRPGANVLTF,TGCGCCAGCAGCCCCGGACTCCGCCCTGGGGCCAACGTCCTGACTTTC
TRBV19,TRBJ2-7,.,.,CASSTRRASRYEQYF,TGTGCCAGTAGTACGCGAAGGGCCAGCCGCTACGAGCAGTACTTC
TRBV20-1,TRBJ2-3,many,TRBD2,CSAWTSGKTDTQYF,TGCAGTGCTTGGACTAGCGGGAAAACAGATACGCAGTATTTT
TRBV9,TRBJ2-2,.,.,CASSFGGGSGELFF,TGTGCCAGCAGCTTCGGTGGGGGTTCCGGGGAGCTGTTTTTT
TRBV30,TRBJ1-4,few,TRBD1,CAWGGDRVNEKLFF,TGTGCCTGGGGGGGAGACAGGGTGAATGAAAAACTGTTTTTT
TRBV27,TRBJ1-1,.,TRBD1,CASSLTGQVNTEAFF,TGTGCCAGCAGTTTAACGGGACAGGTGAACACTGAAGCTTTCTTT
TRBV20-1,TRBJ1-1,.,.,CSARLPGTEAFF,TGCAGTGCTAGACTCCCCGGCACTGAAGCTTTCTTT
TRBV7-2,TRBJ2-2,.,TRBD2,CASSLTLAEPNTGELFF,TGTGCCAGCAGCCTAACACTAGCGGAGCCGAACACCGGGGAGCTGTTTTTT
TRBV20-1,TRBJ1-5,many,.,CSARGLKGQPQHF,TGCAGTGCTAGAGGGCTGAAAGGTCAGCCCCAGCATTTT
TRBV7-3,TRBJ2-1,few,TRBD2,CASSLSTSGSGGQFF,TGTGCCAGCAGCTTAAGTACTAGCGGGAGTGGCGGGCAGTTCTTC
TRBV20-1,TRBJ2-3,.,TRBD1,CSARWTGGIDTQYF,TGCAGTGCTAGATGGACAGGGGGCATAGATACGCAGTATTTT
TRBV11-2,TRBJ1-6,few,.,CASSLSGYNSPLHF,TGTGCCAGCAGCTTGTCGGGTTATAATTCACCCCTCCACTTT
TRBV7-6,TRBJ2-7,few,.,CASSLGDGAYEQYF,TGTGCCAGCAGCTTAGGGGACGGTGCCTACGAGCAGTACTTC
TRBV19,TRBJ2-1,.,.,CASTPGRGGWNHNEQFF,TGTGCCAGTACTCCGGGCAGGGGTGGTTGGAATCACAATGAGCAGTTCTTC
TRBV29-1,TRBJ2-7,many,TRBD2,CSVEGGGDEQYF,TGCAGCGTTGAAGGGGGGGGAGACGAGCAGTACTTC
TRBV7-3,TRBJ2-3,few,.,CASSSASGADTQYF,TGTGCCAGCAGCTCCGCGAGCGGCGCAGATACGCAGTATTTT
TRBV7-2,TRBJ2-7,.,TRBD1,CASSGSRTGLEKYF,TGTGCCAGCAGCGGGTCCCGGACAGGGTTAGAAAAGTACTTC
TRBV28,TRBJ2-7,many,.,CASSFPGQAIGEQYF,TGTGCCAGCAGTTTCCCGGGACAAGCAATAGGCGAGCAGTACTTC
TRBV28,TRBJ2-4,many,TRBD1,CASRPHGTGGLGNIQYF,TGTGCCAGCAGACCTCACGGGACAGGGGGCTTGGGGAACATTCAGTACTTC
TRBV2,TRBJ2-3,.,.,CASRRETDTQYF,TGTGCCAGCAGAAGGGAAACAGATACGCAGTATTTT
TRBV20-1,TRBJ1-5,.,.,CSASGAAGNQPQHF,TGCAGTGCCAGTGGGGCCGCTGGGAATCAGCCCCAGCATTTT
TRBV20-1,TRBJ2-3,few,.,CSARFRSGVGQYF,TGCAGTGCTAGGTTTCGGTCAGGCGTAGGGCAGTATTTT
TRBV14,TRBJ1-2,many,.,CASSQDLTYGYTF,TGTGCCAGCAGCCAAGACCTCACCTATGGCTACACCTTC
TRBV18,TRBJ2-7,few,TRBD2,CASSPGGVGEQYF,TGTGCCAGCTCACCCGGGGGGGTCGGGGAGCAGTACTTC
TRBV18,TRBJ1-6,.,.,CASSPEGSESPLHF,TGTGCCAGCTCACCAGAGGGAAGTGAATCACCCCTCCACTTT
TRBV4-2,TRBJ2-7,few,.,CASSQGLTSYEQYF,TGTGCCAGCAGCCAAGGGTTGACCTCCTACGAGCAGTACTTC
TRBV7-2,TRBJ1-2,.,TRBD1,CASSLGDRDGYTF,TGTGCCAGCAGCTTAGGAGACAGGGACGGCTACACCTTC
TRBV18,TRBJ2-1,many,TRBD2,CASSLKTSGQHNEQFF,TGTGCCAGCTCCCTTAAGACTAGCGGGCAGCACAATGAGCAGTTCTTC
TRBV4-1,TRBJ1-6,many,TRBD1,CASSPGTGAGSPLHF,TGCGCCAGCAGCCCAGGAACAGGGGCGGGCTCACCCCTCCACTTT
TRBV19,TRBJ2-1,few,.,CASSRDPLLNEQFF,TGTGCCAGTAGCCGGGACCCGCTATTAAATGAGCAGTTCTTC
TRBV5-1,TRBJ2-1,.,TRBD1,CVSSSSGTGSLVF,TGCGTCAGCAGTTCCTCCGGGACAGGGTCATTGGTCTTC
TRBV29-1,TRBJ2-7,few,TRBD2,CSVDTGGGSSYEQYF,TGCAGCGTTGATACGGGGGGGGGCTCCTCCTACGAGCAGTACTTC
TRBV5-4,TRBJ1-2,many,TRBD1,CASSSSAGGYGYTF,TGTGCCAGCAGCTCTTCCGCAGGGGGGTACGGCTACACCTTC